Here is one T cell receptor beta chain with its context. This sample was taken from a study of shared clonotypes between healthy human individuals. In the study's own analysis: As immunoSEQ supplied junction-only sequences (without quality scores), filtering differed. Only in-frame clones appear in the TCRdb table, and some are missing; sequencing was by immunoSEQ multiplex PCR. V, J and clone size derive from that table, while D and trimming were established from the DNA sequence. The sample shows 1.4 million to 1.5 million clones, 96% of them seen only once. Germline V gene lookup returns CDR1 KGHSH and CDR2 LQKENI. The V and J ends lost 3 bases and 2 bases respectively, with 8 bases between them. The CDR3 has 14 amino acids.

The sequenced sample consisted of naive CD4+ T cells sorted from blood. Noted subset: CD45RA+ positively selected. The V call is TRBV18, the J call TRBJ2-4; D is undetermined. This TCR derives from a man aged 25 to 40 in good health. The CDR3 protein is CASSPDITKNIQYF. CDR3 in DNA: TGTGCCAGCTCACCTGATATTACCAAAAACATTCAGTACTTC.